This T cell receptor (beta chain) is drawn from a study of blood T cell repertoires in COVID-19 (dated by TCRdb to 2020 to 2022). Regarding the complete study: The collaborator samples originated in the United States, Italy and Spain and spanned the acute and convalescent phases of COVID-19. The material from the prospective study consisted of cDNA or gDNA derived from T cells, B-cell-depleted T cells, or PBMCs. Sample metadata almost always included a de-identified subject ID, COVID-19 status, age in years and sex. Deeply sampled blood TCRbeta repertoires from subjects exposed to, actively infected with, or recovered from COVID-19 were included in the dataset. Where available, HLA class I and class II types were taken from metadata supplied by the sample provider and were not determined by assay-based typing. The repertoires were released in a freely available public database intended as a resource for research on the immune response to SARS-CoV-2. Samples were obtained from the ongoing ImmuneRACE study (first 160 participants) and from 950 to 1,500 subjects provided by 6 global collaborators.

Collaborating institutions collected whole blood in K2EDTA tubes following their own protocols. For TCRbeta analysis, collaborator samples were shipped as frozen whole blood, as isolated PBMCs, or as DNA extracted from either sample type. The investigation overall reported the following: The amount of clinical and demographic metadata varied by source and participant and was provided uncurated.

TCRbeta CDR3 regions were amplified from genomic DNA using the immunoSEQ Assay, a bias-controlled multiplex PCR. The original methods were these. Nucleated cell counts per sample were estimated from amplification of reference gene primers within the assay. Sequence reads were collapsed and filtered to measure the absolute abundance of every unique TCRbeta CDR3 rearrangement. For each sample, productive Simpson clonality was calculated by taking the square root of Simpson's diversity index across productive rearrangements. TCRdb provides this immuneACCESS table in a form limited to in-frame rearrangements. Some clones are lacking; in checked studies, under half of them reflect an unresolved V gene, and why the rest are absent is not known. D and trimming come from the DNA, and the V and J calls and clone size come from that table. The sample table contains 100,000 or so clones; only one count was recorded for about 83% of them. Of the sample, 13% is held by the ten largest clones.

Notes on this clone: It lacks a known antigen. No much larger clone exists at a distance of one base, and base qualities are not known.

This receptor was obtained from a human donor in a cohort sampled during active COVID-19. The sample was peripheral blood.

The bases read TGCGCCAGCAGCTTGGTGGCAGAGGGTCAGCCCCAGCATTTT. Protein translation: CASSLVAEGQPQHF. Recombination joined TRBV5-1 with TRBJ1-5; the D gene is unclear. From its cysteine to its phenylalanine, the CDR3 spans 14 amino acids. Only the CDR3 DNA stays, 42 bases, in frame from base 1. Per the germline V gene, SGHRS is the CDR1 and YFSETQ is the CDR2. V loses 0 bases of germline sequence and J loses 6 bases, and the interval between the two ends is 10 bases.